Included here is one T cell receptor beta chain sequence, with context. Its antigen is undetermined. The sample originates from a study of T-cell reconstitution after alpha-beta-depleted transplantation in children. Overall study findings and caveats: Certain patients had high TCRbeta diversity at day 60, and it came from recipient T cells and thymic progenitors that survived.

The J segment lost 8 bases and the V segment lost 8 bases, leaving 0 bases of the junction unmatched. The germline V gene encodes CDR1 MNHEY and CDR2 SMNVEV (reference sequence). CDR3 size: 12 residues. The TCRbeta library was prepared with unique molecular identifiers. TCRdb re-called the PCR reads through MiXCR, storing one row per CDR3 protein. This table has roughly 400,000 distinct CDR3 sequences, about 45% appearing once. The V gene is TRBV27, the J gene TRBJ1-6; 10 bases align to TRBD1. Material: PBMCs, obtained before TCRalphabeta/CD19-depleted stem cell transplant. This TCR derives from a girl aged 2-10 years with aplastic anemia, due to receive a stem cell transplant. This CDR3 is CASGTGDSPLHF. DNA for the CDR3: TGTGCCAGCGGGACAGGGGATTCACCCCTCCACTTT.